The 18 T cell receptor beta chains reported below all come from one sample, sequenced in a study of cytomegalovirus exposure and HLA in healthy donors. PCR involved 60 Vbeta and 13 Jbeta primers. The repertoire was sequenced with immunoSEQ multiplex PCR; TCRdb's copy has only in-frame clones and lacks some. This sample's clone table lists around 46,000 clones. Source material: PBMCs. These receptors all come from a woman aged 40 to 55 in good health and CMV-seronegative.

The gene calls are TRBV28 and TRBJ1-2; D may be TRBD1 (5 bases). Germline lookup yields CDR1 MDHEN and CDR2 SYDVKM. The CDR3 runs to 14 residues. Trimming removed 5 bases from V and 5 bases from J, with 15 bases in between. Written as DNA, the CDR3 is TGTGCCAGCAGTGACAGACTGGGAGGTTATGGCTACACCTTC. Amino acids: CASSDRLGGYGYTF.

The chain has TRBV5-1 and TRBJ2-7; 8 bases are a match to TRBD1. This CDR3 region has 16 residues. V shed 0 bases and J 5 bases; nucleotides not matched to a gene: 10. CDR1 is SGHRS and CDR2 is YFSETQ in the germline V gene. The CDR3 DNA follows: TGCGCCAGCAGCTTGGGAATCAGGGGGCTAGTCGACGAGCAGTACTTC. It yields the protein CASSLGIRGLVDEQYF.

The chain joins TRBV7-3 to TRBJ2-7; maybe TRBD2 (6 bases). The V gene's germline CDR1 is SGHTA and CDR2 FQGTGA. CDR3 length: 13 amino acids. Trimming removed 3 bases from V and 1 base from J, with 7 bases in between. The CDR3 region has the DNA TGTGCCAGCAGCTTTGGAGGGTCCTACGAGCAGTACTTC. Its protein is CASSFGGSYEQYF. The full variable domain, with the rest looked up from reference TRBV7-3 and TRBJ2-7, is GAGVSQTPSNKVTEKGKYVELRCDPISGHTALYWYRQSLGQGPEFLIYFQGTGAADDSGLPNDRFFAVRPEGSVSTLKIQRTERGDSAVYLCASSFGGSYEQYFGPGTRLTVT.

The chain links TRBV30 to TRBJ1-2, with 7 bases fitting TRBD1. Germline V lookup: CDR1 GTSNPN, CDR2 SVGIG (reference sequence). The CDR3 extends over 12 amino acids. The V segment lost 4 bases and the J segment 4 bases; nucleotides outside the gene matches: 3. CDR3 DNA sequence: TGTGCCTGGATGGGACAGTCCTATGGCTACACCTTC. It codes for CAWMGQSYGYTF.

The gene calls are TRBV7-9 and TRBJ2-3, with D tentatively TRBD1 (6 bases). CDR1 and CDR2 from the germline V gene are SEHNR and FQNEAQ (reference sequence). The CDR3 sequence is 12 residues long. V dropped 5 bases and J dropped 4 bases, with 7 bases sitting between them. The CDR3 coding sequence is TGTGCCAGCAGCGAGGGGGCAGATACGCAGTATTTT. This sequence encodes CASSEGADTQYF.

CDR3 sequence reads: CASSSQGSLTGELFF. The CDR3 nucleotides read TGTGCCAGCAGTTCACAGGGGTCCCTCACCGGGGAGCTGTTTTTT. The V and J genes are TRBV28 and TRBJ2-2; 7 bases fit TRBD1. Germline CDR1 MDHEN, CDR2 SYDVKM. This CDR3 is 15 amino acids long. Germline trimming cut 4 bases from V and 4 bases from J; bases unmatched to any gene: 6.

The genes are TRBV7-2 and TRBJ2-7; 8 nucleotides agree with TRBD1. The V gene's germline CDR1 is SGHTA and CDR2 FQGNSA. The trim removed 2 bases at V and 6 bases at J, leaving 3 bases unmatched. This CDR3 region has 13 residues. The CDR3 coding sequence is TGTGCCAGCAGCTTACCAGGGGGCTCCGAGCAGTACTTC. Protein: CASSLPGGSEQYF.

This chain uses TRBV28 with TRBJ1-5; 8 bases line up with TRBD1. V lost 4 bases to trimming and J lost 2 bases; unmatched junction nucleotides: 4. Germline CDR1 and CDR2: MDHEN and SYDVKM. There are 15 residues in the CDR3. CDR3 nucleotide sequence: TGTGCCAGCAGTTCGGGACAGGTGGGCAATCAGCCCCAGCATTTT. It codes for CASSSGQVGNQPQHF.

The chain combines TRBV19 with TRBJ2-1; 8 nucleotides match TRBD2. CDR1 and CDR2 (germline): LNHDA, SQIVND (reference sequence). The junction had 4 bases not matched to a gene; V was cut back by 4 bases and J by 5 bases. The CDR3 runs to 14 residues. The CDR3 spells CASSNERGHNEQFF. CDR3 in DNA: TGTGCCAGTAGTAACGAGCGGGGGCACAATGAGCAGTTCTTC.

The chain carries TRBV4-1 and TRBJ2-5, with D perhaps TRBD1 (5 bases). Germline CDR1 and CDR2: MGHRA and YSYEKL. Between the trimmed V and J ends, which lost 5 bases and 2 bases, there was a span of 21 bases. The CDR3 runs to 17 residues. The chain's CDR3 is CASSYLRGQGGQETQYF. CDR3 DNA: TGCGCCAGCAGCTACTTAAGAGGTCAGGGCGGACAAGAGACCCAGTACTTC.

V gene TRBV7-3 combines with J gene TRBJ2-7; 8 bases are shared with TRBD1. Germline V lookup: CDR1 SGHTA, CDR2 FQGTGA. V shed 5 bases and J 11 bases; nucleotides not matched to a gene: 11. CDR3 size: 13 residues. DNA of the CDR3: TGTGCCAGCAGCGGGCCGGGACAGGTCGTAGAGTACTTC. It codes for CASSGPGQVVEYF.

The chain carries TRBV4-2 and TRBJ2-7; 7 positions match TRBD1. After removal of 9 bases from V and 3 bases from J, the junction contained 11 bases not matched to a gene. Germline V lookup: CDR1 LGHNA, CDR2 YNFKEQ. CDR3 length equals 14 residues. CDR3 region: CASSEVAGGYEQYF. The CDR3 DNA is TGTGCCAGTTCCGAGGTGGCAGGGGGCTACGAGCAGTACTTC.

The chain joins TRBV5-8 to TRBJ2-1, with 9 bases that match TRBD2. V lost 0 bases, J lost 10 bases, and 2 bases stayed unmatched. The CDR3 covers 13 residues. The germline V gene has CDR1 SGHTS and CDR2 YDEGEE. CDR3 coding DNA: TGTGCCAGCAGCTTGGCCCTAGCGGGAGAGCAGTTCTTC. Residues: CASSLALAGEQFF.

This chain joins TRBV10-3 and TRBJ1-1; D remains unclear. Germline V gives CDR1 ENHRY, CDR2 SYGVKD. The CDR3 has 12 residues. V gave up 6 bases and J gave up 2 bases, with 7 bases separating them. The CDR3 nucleotides read TGTGCCATCAGGAAAGCAAACACTGAAGCTTTCTTT. It codes for CAIRKANTEAFF.

The rearrangement uses TRBV7-9 and TRBJ2-7; 11 nucleotides line up with TRBD1. V lost 4 bases and J lost 6; bases outside the gene matches: 5. Germline CDR1 is SEHNR and CDR2 is FQNEAQ (reference sequence). CDR3 length equals 14 residues. CDR3 in DNA: TGTGCCAGCAGCTCCACCGGGACAGGGGGCGAGCAGTACTTC. Amino acids: CASSSTGTGGEQYF.

The chain has TRBV19 and TRBJ2-1; 10 positions match TRBD2. Germline CDR1 and CDR2: LNHDA and SQIVND (reference sequence). Germline trimming cut 5 bases from V and 8 bases from J; bases unmatched to any gene: 9. The CDR3 contains 15 residues. CDR3 bases: TGTGCCAGTAGTTCGGCTAGCGGGAGCAGCTATGAGCAGTTCTTC. Its protein product is CASSSASGSSYEQFF.

This chain links TRBV5-5 with TRBJ1-1, with 8 bases identical to TRBD1. With V trimmed by 3 bases and J by 5 bases, 9 bases remained unmatched. The CDR3 has 15 residues. CDR1 SGHKS and CDR2 YYEKEE come from the germline V gene (reference sequence). The CDR3 DNA reads TGTGCCAGCAGCTGGGGGTCAGGGGGCCGAACTGAAGCTTTCTTT. It codes for CASSWGSGGRTEAFF.

The chain joins TRBV10-3 to TRBJ2-7; 7 bases line up with TRBD2. The junction had 15 bases not matched to a gene; V was cut back by 2 bases and J by 2 bases. Germline-derived CDR1 and CDR2 are ENHRY and SYGVKD. This CDR3 is 18 amino acids long. DNA of the CDR3: TGTGCCATCAGTGAGGCCCCGGCAGCGGGGAGGTCGGCCTACGAGCAGTACTTC. Protein product: CAISEAPAAGRSAYEQYF.